This T cell receptor (beta chain) was identified in a study of CD8 T cells in Susac syndrome. After extraction with the RNeasy kit, about 0.45 to 1 ug of the RNA was reverse transcribed using random hexamers. TCRdb called the immunoSEQ multiplex PCR reads again in MiXCR, with one record for every CDR3 protein. The profile covers approximately 190,000 distinct CDR3 sequences, with approximately 93% appearing a single time and around 0.1% taken by the ten largest. V lost 2 bases and J lost 0; bases outside the gene matches: 2. Germline values: CDR1 SNHLY, CDR2 FYNNEI. This CDR3 is built from 15 residues. TCR beta sequencing covered blood CD8+ and CD4+ T cells. It was healthy donors who served as the controls, matched for age and sex. The CD8+ and CD4+ T cells were negatively isolated, with the TEMRA cells enriched by FACS.

This sequence joins TRBV2 and TRBJ2-3; 7 bases fit TRBD1. The sample comprised CD4+ T cells from PBMCs. The origin of this receptor is a human donor in good health. CDR3 sequence reads: CASSEPGQSTDTQYF. As DNA, the CDR3 is TGTGCCAGCAGTGAACCGGGACAGAGCACAGATACGCAGTATTTT.